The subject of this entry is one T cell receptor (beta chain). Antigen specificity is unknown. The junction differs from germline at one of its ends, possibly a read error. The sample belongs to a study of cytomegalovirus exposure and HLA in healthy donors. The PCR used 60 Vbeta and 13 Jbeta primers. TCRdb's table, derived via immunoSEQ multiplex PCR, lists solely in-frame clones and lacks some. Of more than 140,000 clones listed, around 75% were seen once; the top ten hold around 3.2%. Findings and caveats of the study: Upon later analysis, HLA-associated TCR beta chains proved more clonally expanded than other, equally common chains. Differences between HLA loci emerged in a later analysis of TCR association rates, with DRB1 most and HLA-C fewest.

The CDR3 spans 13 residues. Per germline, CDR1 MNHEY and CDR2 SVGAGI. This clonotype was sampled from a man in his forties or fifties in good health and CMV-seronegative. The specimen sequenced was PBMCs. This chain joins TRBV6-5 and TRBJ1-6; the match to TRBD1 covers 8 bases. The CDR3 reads CAGSLDRVPPLHF. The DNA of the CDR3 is TGTGCCGGCAGTCTGGACAGGGTTCCACCCCTCCACTTT.